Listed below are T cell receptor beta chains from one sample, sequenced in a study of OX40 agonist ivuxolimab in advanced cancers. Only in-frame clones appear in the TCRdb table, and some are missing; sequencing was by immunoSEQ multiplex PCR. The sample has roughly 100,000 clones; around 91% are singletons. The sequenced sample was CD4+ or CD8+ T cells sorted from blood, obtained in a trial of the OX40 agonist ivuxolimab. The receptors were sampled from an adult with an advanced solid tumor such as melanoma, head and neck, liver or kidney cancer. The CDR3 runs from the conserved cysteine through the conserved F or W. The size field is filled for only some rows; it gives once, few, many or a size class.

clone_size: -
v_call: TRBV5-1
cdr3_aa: CASSQLQGGELFF

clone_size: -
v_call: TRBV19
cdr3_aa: CASRPTGGSTGELFF

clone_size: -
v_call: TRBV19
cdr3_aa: CASSIGVRVSGNTIYF

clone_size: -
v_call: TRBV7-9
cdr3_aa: CASSFPTAAAEAFF

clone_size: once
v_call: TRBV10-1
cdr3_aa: CASSDLAGGYNEQFF

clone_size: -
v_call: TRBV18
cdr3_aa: CASSPLGQGIAGANVLTF

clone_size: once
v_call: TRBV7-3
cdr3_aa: CASSLTANPGQGANLIRTDTQYF

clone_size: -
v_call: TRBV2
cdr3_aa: CASSDRGAFF

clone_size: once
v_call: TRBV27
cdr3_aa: CASSLGAGGDTQYF

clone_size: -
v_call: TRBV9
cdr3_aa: CASSSQGSTEAFF

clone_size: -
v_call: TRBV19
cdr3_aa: CASSPPGQGAGANVLTF

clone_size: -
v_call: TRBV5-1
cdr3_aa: CASSLEGVPNYGYTF

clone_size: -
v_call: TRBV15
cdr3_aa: CATSRPLSGGRNSDTQYF

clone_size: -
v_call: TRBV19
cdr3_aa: CASSATGVSPLHF

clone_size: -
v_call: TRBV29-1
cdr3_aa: CSVRQGAVETQYF

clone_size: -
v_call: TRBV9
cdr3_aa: CASSASGTSAGELFF

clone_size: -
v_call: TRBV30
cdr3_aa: CAWSPPSYNEQFF

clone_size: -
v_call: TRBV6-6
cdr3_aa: CASSTRTISSYNEQFF

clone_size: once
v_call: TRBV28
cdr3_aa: CASSLGTGVGSYNEQFF

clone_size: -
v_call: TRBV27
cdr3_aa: CASLRTATASGANVLTF

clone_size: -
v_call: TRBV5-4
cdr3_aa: CASSFPTGDNTEAFF

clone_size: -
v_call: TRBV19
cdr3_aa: CASSRRTGTDTQYF

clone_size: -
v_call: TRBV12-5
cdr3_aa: CASGLQGGVGAEAFF

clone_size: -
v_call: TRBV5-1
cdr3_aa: CASSLSGGLISTDTQYF

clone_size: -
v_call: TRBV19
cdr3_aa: CASSTRQLRKSQPQHF

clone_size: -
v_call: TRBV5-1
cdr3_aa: CASSFGLAAAGNEQFF

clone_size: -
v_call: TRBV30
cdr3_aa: CAWSVLLSYEQYF

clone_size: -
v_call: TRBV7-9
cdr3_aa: CASSPGQGVSVGTEAFF

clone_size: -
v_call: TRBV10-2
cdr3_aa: CASSKGDAYNEQFF

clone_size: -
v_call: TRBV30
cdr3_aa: CAWTIGQGGTSPLHF

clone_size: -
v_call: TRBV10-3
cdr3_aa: CAISEPSGSSGNTIYF

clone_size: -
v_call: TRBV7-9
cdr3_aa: CASSQFSGTDTQYF

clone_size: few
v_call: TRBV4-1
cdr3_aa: CASSQDIGGDSPLHF

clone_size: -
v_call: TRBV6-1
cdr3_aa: CASSDPGLAGAGELFF

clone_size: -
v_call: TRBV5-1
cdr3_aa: CASSPAQGFSPLHF

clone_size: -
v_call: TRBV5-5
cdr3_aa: CASSAVPGGAEETQYF

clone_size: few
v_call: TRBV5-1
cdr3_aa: CASSGTVSYNEQFF

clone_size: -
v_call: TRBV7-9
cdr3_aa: CASSLSGGRDEQFF

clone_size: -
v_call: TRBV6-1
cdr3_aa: CASAGGLRVGELFF

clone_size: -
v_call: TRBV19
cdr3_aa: CASSGERGTSGTNEQFF

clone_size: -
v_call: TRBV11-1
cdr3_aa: CASSSPANRVADTQYF

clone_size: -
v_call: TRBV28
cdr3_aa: CASSLLAGGTPYEQYF

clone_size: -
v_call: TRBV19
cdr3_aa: CASTGTSGKETQYF

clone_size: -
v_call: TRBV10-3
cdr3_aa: CAIREGGVTGELFF

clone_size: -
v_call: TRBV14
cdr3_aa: CASSRTGGINTQYF

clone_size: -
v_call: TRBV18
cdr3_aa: CASSPRAAGLETQYF

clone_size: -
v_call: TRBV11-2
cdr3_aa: CASSLGTGATNEKLFF

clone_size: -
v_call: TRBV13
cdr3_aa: CASGIRRTNEQFF

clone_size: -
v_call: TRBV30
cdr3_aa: CAWSRPLSEQYF

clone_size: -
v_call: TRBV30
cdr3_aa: CAWSSTGAGQPQHF

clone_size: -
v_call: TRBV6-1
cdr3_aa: CASSPEPRGREFF

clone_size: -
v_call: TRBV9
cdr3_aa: CASSVAAGAFYEQYF

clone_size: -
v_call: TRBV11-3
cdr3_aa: CASSSPRDRNNEQFF